This T cell receptor beta chain appears in the sequencing data of a study of shared clonotypes between healthy human individuals. Germline assignment: CDR1 SGHAT and CDR2 FQNNGV. V was clipped by 0 bases and J by 2 bases, with 14 bases between them. The length of the CDR3 is 17 residues. Sequencing was performed with immunoSEQ multiplex PCR; in TCRdb, only in-frame clones are kept and a portion is missing. This table has under 1 million clones, 96% appearing once. Naive CD8 populations comprised CD45RO-negative cells positively selected for CCR7, excluding terminally differentiated effector memory CD45RA+ cells.

Sequencing input: naive CD8+ T cells sorted from blood. The chain has TRBV11-2 and TRBJ2-1, with D perhaps TRBD1 (5 bases). This sequence was found in a man aged 25 to 40 in good health. The CDR3 region has the DNA TGTGCCAGCAGCTTAGATCAGGGTCACGGCACCTACAATGAGCAGTTCTTC. Translation: CASSLDQGHGTYNEQFF.